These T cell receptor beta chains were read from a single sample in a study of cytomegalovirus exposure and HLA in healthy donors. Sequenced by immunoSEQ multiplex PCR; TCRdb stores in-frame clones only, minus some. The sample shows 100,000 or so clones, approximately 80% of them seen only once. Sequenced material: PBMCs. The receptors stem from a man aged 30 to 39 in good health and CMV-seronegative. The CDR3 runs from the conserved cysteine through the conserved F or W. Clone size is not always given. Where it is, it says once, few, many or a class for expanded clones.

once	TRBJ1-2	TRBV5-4	CASILTGGSGYTF
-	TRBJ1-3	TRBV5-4	CASSLAGLQPSGSTIYF
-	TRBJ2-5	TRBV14	CASSLEETQYF
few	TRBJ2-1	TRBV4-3	CASSQSAGANSYNEQFF
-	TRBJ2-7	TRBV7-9	CASSSSRDTYLKGYEQYF
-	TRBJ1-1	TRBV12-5	CASGLGCETGF
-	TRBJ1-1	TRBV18	CASSPSIDTEAFF
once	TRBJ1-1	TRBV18	CASSRGQGNTEAFF
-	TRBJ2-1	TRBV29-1	CSVAGGYNEQFF
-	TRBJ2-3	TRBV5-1	CASSITGGLDTQYF
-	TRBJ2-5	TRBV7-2	CASSRTGPQETQYF
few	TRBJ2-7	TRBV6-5	CASRPQSSYEQYF
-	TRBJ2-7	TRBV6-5	CASSFEGRGGYEQYF
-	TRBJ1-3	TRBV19	CASSISGVYTIYF
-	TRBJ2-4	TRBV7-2	CASSRDRLAKNIQYF
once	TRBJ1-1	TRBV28	CASSPTGMNTEAFF
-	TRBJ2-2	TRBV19	CASSLGTLNTGELFF
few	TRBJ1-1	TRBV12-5	CASGYGTGGDTEAFF
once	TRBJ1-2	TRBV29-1	CSVIQGADYGYTF
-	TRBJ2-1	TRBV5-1	CASRFRDPYNEQFF
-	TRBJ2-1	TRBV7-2	CASSVLAGANNEQFF
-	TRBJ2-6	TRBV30	CAWSVPVGGPLSGANVLTF
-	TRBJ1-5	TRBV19	CASSEGQITFQHF
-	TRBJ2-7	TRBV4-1	CASSQPGLVASYEQYF
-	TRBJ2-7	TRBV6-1	CASSGTGYAEQYF
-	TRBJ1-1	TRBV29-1	CSVGRPEKNTEAFF
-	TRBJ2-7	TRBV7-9	CASSLQVDLEQYF
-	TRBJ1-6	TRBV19	CASSARVPPLHF
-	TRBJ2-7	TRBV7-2	CASSLRQGHSYEQYF
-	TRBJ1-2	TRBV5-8	CASSWGQFNYGYTF
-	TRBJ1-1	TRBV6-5	CASSPPDRCEAFF
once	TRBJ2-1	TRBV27	CASSSGTGGKHEQFF
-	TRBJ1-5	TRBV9	CASSPTAGIGQPQHF
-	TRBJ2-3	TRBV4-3	CASSQDPTSGKGDTQYF
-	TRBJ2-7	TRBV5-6	CASSARFLRGYGYEQYF
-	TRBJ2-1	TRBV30	CAWSAPFPTGGFYNEQFF
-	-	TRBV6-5	CASSDSYEQYF
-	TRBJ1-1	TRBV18	CASSPQGAHTEAFF
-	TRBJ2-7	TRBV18	CASSPYRADEQYF
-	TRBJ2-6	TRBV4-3	CASSQDGSGSGANVLTF
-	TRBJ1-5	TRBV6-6	CASRALQGSNQPQHF
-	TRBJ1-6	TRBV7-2	CASSSTVITSPLHF
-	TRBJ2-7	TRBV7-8	CASSSSSTGTSVEQYF
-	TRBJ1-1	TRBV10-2	CASRTPGRAPTEAFF
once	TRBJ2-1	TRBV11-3	CASSPRELDEQFF
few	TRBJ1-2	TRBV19	CASARKADVGSYGYTF
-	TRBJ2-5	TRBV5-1	CASSLESQETQYF
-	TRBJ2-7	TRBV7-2	CASSLEQESYEQYF
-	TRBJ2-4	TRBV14	CASSQMREAKNIQYF
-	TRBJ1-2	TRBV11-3	CASSLGGQRGYTF
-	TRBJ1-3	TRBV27	CASSLDSSGNTIYF
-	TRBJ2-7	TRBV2	CASRIGTGGYEQYF
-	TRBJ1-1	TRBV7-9	CASSAPGTGMTEAFF
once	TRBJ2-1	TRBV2	CASLGTSGTRYNEQFF
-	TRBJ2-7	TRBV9	CASSDGTGYYEQYF
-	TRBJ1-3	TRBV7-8	CASSLLAGTGTGNTIYF
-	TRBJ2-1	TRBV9	CASSVVEAAAYNEQFF
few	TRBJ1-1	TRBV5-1	CASSLQGGMNTEAFF
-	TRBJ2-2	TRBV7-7	CASSLLAGDTGELFF
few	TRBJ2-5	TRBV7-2	CASSLTSGSAETQYF